This entry lists 21 T cell receptor beta chains sequenced from one sample in a study of molecular identifiers for immune sequencing clone quantification (dated by TCRdb to 2016 to 2019). Libraries came from PCR. Sequencing instrument: Illumina MiSeq. TCRdb redid the processing of the public reads, applying fastp at Q25 and MiXCR, and retained in-frame beta chains. Merged by CDR3 protein, the rows form single entries marked with the most common genes and DNA. This sample comprises tens of thousands of distinct CDR3 sequences, around 18% of them detected only once. The top ten constitute roughly 7.1% of the sample. Sequencing used naive CD8+ T cells from blood, with Jurkat cell RNA spiked in. Taken with the paper, the label for cell subset or site translates to: FACS-sorted CD8+CD4-CCR7+CD45RA+ naive T cells. Every receptor here comes from a human donor in good health. Some libraries in this study had Jurkat cell RNA spiked in.

This clonotype was observed at least ten times. This chain joins TRBV6-4 and TRBJ2-7, with TRBD2 identical over 8 bases. Germline V gene data show CDR1 as MRHNA and CDR2 as SNTAGT. V lost 4 bases, J lost 4 bases, and 9 bases stayed unmatched. This CDR3 has 15 residues. The CDR3 DNA sequence: TGTGCCAGCAGTGCCGGAGCGGGAGAGTCATACGAGCAGTACTTC. It specifies CASSAGAGESYEQYF.

This clonotype came up a few times. The chain carries TRBV12-3 or TRBV12-4 and TRBJ2-3; D is ambiguous. The ends were cut back, 10 bases at V and 5 bases at J, with 13 bases in the middle. The CDR3 runs 12 residues. The CDR3 DNA is TGTGCCATCAAACCGATACTAGATACGCAGTATTTT. This translates into CAIKPILDTQYF.

V and J are TRBV28 and TRBJ2-5; D is unresolved. This CDR3 region has 13 residues. The V gene's germline CDR1 is MDHEN and CDR2 SYDVKM. The ends were cut back, 3 bases at V and 2 bases at J, with 7 bases in the middle. Here the CDR3 reads CASSLRWQETQYF. The CDR3 region has the DNA TGTGCCAGCAGTTTGAGGTGGCAAGAGACCCAGTACTTC.

With regard to this clonotype: The conserved phenylalanine or tryptophan normally closing the CDR3 is absent here, so this likely arose from a read error. The V gene is TRBV12-3 or TRBV12-4, the J gene TRBJ1-2; D call uncertain. Trimming cost V 3 bases and J 4 bases, with 6 bases left between them. The CDR3 runs to 12 residues. CDR3 nucleotides: TGTGCCAGCAGTTTTAGTAGCTATGGCTACACCCTC. Translated: CASSFSSYGYTL.

The sample holds a few counts of this clonotype. A single base separates this from a much larger clone, so it may be a read error. V and J are TRBV7-9 and TRBJ2-7, with 9 nucleotides matching TRBD1. Germline lookup yields CDR1 SEHNR and CDR2 FQNEAQ (reference sequence). This CDR3 is 14 amino acids long. CDR3 residues: CTSSLIQGANEQYF. The CDR3 DNA follows: TGTACCAGCAGCTTAATACAGGGGGCCAACGAGCAGTACTTC.

The chain links TRBV29-1 to TRBJ2-7, with D unresolved. V was clipped by 5 bases and J by 7 bases, with 15 bases between them. The CDR3 spans 12 residues. Germline CDR1 reads SQVTM; CDR2 reads ANQGSEA. The CDR3: CSVLGRSREQYF. The CDR3 nucleotides read TGCAGCGTTTTAGGACGGTCTCGGGAGCAGTACTTC.

This clonotype was recorded at least ten times. Its ends do not fully match the called genes, so a read error is possible. This CDR3 reads CSVESFNEQFF. CDR3 DNA: TGCAGCGTTGAATCCTTCAATGAGCAGTTCTTC. The chain recombines TRBV29-1 with TRBJ2-1; D gene unclear. The CDR3 covers 11 residues. Germline CDR1 and CDR2: SQVTM and ANQGSEA.

This clonotype came up many times. The chain uses TRBV20-1 and TRBJ2-7; unclear D gene. V lost 4 bases and J 0 bases, leaving 16 bases between the germline ends. Germline CDR1 reads DFQATT; CDR2 reads SNEGSKA (reference sequence). The CDR3 consists of 15 residues. Here the CDR3 DNA reads TGCAGTGCTACCCATATCGGAGTTTTCTCCTACGAGCAGTACTTC. Protein product: CSATHIGVFSYEQYF.

This clonotype was observed a handful of times. The chain combines TRBV19 with TRBJ2-3, with 12 nucleotides matching TRBD2. Germline loops: CDR1 LNHDA, CDR2 SQIVND (reference sequence). The V segment lost 1 base and the J segment 3 bases; nucleotides outside the gene matches: 5. CDR3 length equals 17 residues. CDR3 residues: CASSIGLAGVFTDTQYF. CDR3 coding DNA: TGTGCCAGTAGTATAGGACTAGCGGGAGTCTTTACAGATACGCAGTATTTT.

In its sample, this clonotype was seen many times. The chain couples TRBV3-1 to TRBJ2-1; D is ambiguous. The CDR3 length is 14 residues. V lost 4 bases and J 8 bases, leaving 15 bases between the germline ends. Germline CDR1 is LGHDT and CDR2 is YNNKEL (reference sequence). The CDR3 here is CASSRPPWHDEQFF. DNA of the CDR3: TGTGCCAGCAGCCGTCCTCCATGGCACGATGAGCAGTTCTTC.

The gene calls are TRBV7-9 and TRBJ2-7; 9 bases map to TRBD1. This CDR3 spans 14 amino acids. Germline CDR1 and CDR2: SEHNR and FQNEAQ (reference sequence). Trimming at V came to 4 bases and at J to 6 bases, leaving 7 bases not matched to a gene. Written as DNA, the CDR3 is TGTGCCAGCAGCTCCTACAGGGGGCCCATCGAGCAGTACTTC. It codes for CASSSYRGPIEQYF.

This clonotype was counted many times. The CDR3 protein is CASNDLGLGDTQYF. CDR3 nucleotides: TGTGCCAGCAATGATCTGGGGTTAGGTGATACGCAGTATTTT. This chain uses TRBV27 with TRBJ2-3; D unresolved. This CDR3 is 14 amino acids long. Germline V gives CDR1 MNHEY, CDR2 SMNVEV (reference sequence). The V end was cut by 7 bases, the J end by 6 bases, with 17 bases between.

The V and J genes are TRBV10-2 and TRBJ2-1; perhaps TRBD2 as D (7 bases). The CDR3 is made up of 15 amino acids. Germline V gene data show CDR1 as WSHSY and CDR2 as SAAADI. With 2 bases removed from V and 5 bases from J, the gap between germline ends came to 13 bases. The CDR3 protein is CASSELPGGHNEQFF. CDR3 coding DNA: TGCGCCAGCAGTGAGCTCCCCGGGGGGCACAATGAGCAGTTCTTC.

The CDR3 bases are TGTGCCAGCAGTTATTCAGTCCGGTCAGGGGTTGAGCAGTTCTTC. Protein sequence: CASSYSVRSGVEQFF. The chain links TRBV6-2 or TRBV6-3 to TRBJ2-1; D may be TRBD1 (6 bases). Per the germline V gene, CDR1 is MNHEY and CDR2 is SVGEGT. Trimming shortened V by 3 bases and J by 9 bases, and 18 bases separated the two germline ends. This CDR3 spans 15 amino acids.

This clonotype came up many times. The chain couples TRBV13 to TRBJ2-7, with D maybe TRBD2 (6 bases). The CDR3 totals 14 residues. V lost 3 bases and J lost 9, with 18 bases in between. Germline loops: CDR1 PRHDT, CDR2 FYEKMQ (reference sequence). Here the CDR3 DNA reads TGTGCCAGCAGCTTGGGAGGACAACCTACCGGGCAGTACTTC. Residues: CASSLGGQPTGQYF.

This chain uses TRBV18 with TRBJ2-7; 8 bases align to TRBD2. The CDR3 totals 14 residues. Germline CDR1 is KGHSH and CDR2 is LQKENI. Trimming removed 3 bases from V and 7 bases from J; junction bases left unmatched: 8. The CDR3, as DNA: TGTGCCAGCTCACCTGACCGCCGCGGGGGGGAGCAGTACTTC. This codes for CASSPDRRGGEQYF.

This clonotype has at least ten counts. This rearrangement joins TRBV4-2 to TRBJ2-2, with D uncertain. Germline loops: CDR1 LGHNA, CDR2 YNFKEQ. V shed 0 bases and J shed 3 bases, with 17 bases lying between them. The CDR3 is 18 amino acids. CDR3 in amino acids: CASSQDMVGLVHTGELFF. CDR3 nucleotide sequence: TGTGCCAGCAGCCAAGATATGGTGGGCCTTGTACACACCGGGGAGCTGTTTTTT.

At least ten counts were recorded for this clonotype. The chain is built from TRBV12-3 or TRBV12-4 and TRBJ1-5, with unresolved D. Trimming removed 5 bases from V and 1 base from J, with 9 bases in between. The CDR3 runs to 14 residues. CDR3 DNA sequence: TGTGCCAGCAGTCAACTAGGGAGCAATCAGCCCCAGCATTTT. The encoded protein is CASSQLGSNQPQHF.

As regards this clonotype: A read error may be the cause here, since a much bigger clone is one base away. The chain links TRBV20-1 to TRBJ2-1; 7 positions match TRBD2. Germline V gene lookup returns CDR1 DFQATT and CDR2 SNEGSKA (reference sequence). This CDR3 has 14 residues. The CDR3, as DNA: TGCAGTGCTAGAAGTCTAGCGGACTACAATGAGCAGTCCTTC. The encoded protein is CSARSLADYNEQSF.

Points on this clonotype: This may arise from a read error, as a much more abundant clone is one base away. The chain has TRBV6-1 and TRBJ2-7; D ambiguous. The CDR3 runs to 13 residues. V was shortened by 11 bases and J by 0 bases, with 14 bases between the two germline ends. Germline CDR1 and CDR2: MNHNS and SASEGT. The CDR3 sequence: CASIDVYSYEQYF. The DNA for the CDR3 is TGTGCCTCAATAGACGTCTACTCCTACGAGCAGTACTTC.

This clonotype was observed a few times. The chain employs TRBV13 and TRBJ2-1, with 12 bases lining up with TRBD2. There are 16 residues in the CDR3. Looked up from germline, CDR1 is PRHDT and CDR2 is FYEKMQ (reference sequence). The V segment lost 1 base and the J segment 4 bases; nucleotides outside the gene matches: 2. In DNA, the CDR3 is TGTGCCAGCAGCTTAGAAGGGACTAGCGGGTACAATGAGCAGTTCTTC. Protein product: CASSLEGTSGYNEQFF. Complete variable domain (other parts from reference TRBV13 and TRBJ2-1): AAGVIQSPRHLIKEKRETATLKCYPIPRHDTVYWYQQGPGQDPQFLISFYEKMQSDKGSIPDRFSAQQFSDYHSELNMSSLELGDSALYFCASSLEGTSGYNEQFFGPGTRLTVL.